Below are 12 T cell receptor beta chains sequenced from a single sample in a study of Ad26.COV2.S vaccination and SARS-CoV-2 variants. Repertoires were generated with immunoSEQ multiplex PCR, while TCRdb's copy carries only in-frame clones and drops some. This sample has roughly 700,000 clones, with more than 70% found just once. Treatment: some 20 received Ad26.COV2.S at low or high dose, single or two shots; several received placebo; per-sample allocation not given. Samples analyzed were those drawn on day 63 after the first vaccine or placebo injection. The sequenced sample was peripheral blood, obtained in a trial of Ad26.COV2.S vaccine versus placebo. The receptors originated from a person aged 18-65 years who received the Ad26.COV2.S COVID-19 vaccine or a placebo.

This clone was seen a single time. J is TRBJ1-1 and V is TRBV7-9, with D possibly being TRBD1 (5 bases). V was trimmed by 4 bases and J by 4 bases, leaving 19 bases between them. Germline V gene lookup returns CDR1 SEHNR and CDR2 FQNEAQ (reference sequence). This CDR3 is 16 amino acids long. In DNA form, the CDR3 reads TGTGCCAGCAGCTGGCCCCTGGGGCAGGGCGTCACTGAAGCTTTCTTT. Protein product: CASSWPLGQGVTEAFF. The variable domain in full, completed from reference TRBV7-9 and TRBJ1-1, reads DTGVSQNPRHKITKRGQNVTFRCDPISEHNRLYWYRQTLGQGPEFLTYFQNEAQLEKSRLLSDRFSAERPKGSFSTLEIQRTEQGDSAMYLCASSWPLGQGVTEAFFGQGTRLTVV.

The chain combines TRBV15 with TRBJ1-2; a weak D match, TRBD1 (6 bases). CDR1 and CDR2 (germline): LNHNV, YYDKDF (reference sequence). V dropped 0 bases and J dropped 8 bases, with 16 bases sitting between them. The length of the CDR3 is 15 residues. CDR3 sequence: CATSRDPGVMGGYTF. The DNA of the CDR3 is TGTGCCACCAGCAGAGACCCAGGGGTAATGGGAGGCTACACCTTC.

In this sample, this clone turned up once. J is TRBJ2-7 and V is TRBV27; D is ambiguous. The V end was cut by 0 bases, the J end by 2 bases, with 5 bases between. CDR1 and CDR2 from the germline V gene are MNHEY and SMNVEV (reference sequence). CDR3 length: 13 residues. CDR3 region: CASSLSLAYEQYF. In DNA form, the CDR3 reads TGTGCCAGCAGTTTATCCCTAGCCTACGAGCAGTACTTC.

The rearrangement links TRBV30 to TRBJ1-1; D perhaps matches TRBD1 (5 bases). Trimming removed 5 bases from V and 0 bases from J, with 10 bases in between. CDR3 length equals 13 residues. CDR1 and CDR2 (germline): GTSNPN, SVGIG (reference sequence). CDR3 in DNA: TGTGCCTGGGAGAAGGGACTGAACACTGAAGCTTTCTTT. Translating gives CAWEKGLNTEAFF.

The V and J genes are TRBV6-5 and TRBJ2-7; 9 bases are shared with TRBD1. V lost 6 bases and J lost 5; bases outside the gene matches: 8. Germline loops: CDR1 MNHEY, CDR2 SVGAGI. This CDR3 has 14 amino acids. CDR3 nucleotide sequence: TGTGCCAGCAGGTGGGGACAGGGAGGGAACGAGCAGTACTTC. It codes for CASRWGQGGNEQYF.

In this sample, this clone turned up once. The CDR3 sequence is CASSPPGLAGSGANVLTF. CDR3 in DNA: TGCGCCAGCAGCCCTCCGGGACTAGCGGGATCTGGGGCCAACGTCCTGACTTTC. The chain couples TRBV5-1 to TRBJ2-6, with TRBD2 matching 13 bases. Germline CDR1 reads SGHRS; CDR2 reads YFSETQ. The CDR3 spans 18 residues. Trimming at V came to 4 bases and at J to 1 base, leaving 5 bases not matched to a gene.

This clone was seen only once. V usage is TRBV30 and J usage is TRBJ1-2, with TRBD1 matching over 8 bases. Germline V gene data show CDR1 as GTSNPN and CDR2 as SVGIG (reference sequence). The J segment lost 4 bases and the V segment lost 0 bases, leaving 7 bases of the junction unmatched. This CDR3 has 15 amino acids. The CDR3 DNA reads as TGTGCCTGGAGTGTATCACAGGGGGAAGGCTATGGCTACACCTTC. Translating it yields CAWSVSQGEGYGYTF.

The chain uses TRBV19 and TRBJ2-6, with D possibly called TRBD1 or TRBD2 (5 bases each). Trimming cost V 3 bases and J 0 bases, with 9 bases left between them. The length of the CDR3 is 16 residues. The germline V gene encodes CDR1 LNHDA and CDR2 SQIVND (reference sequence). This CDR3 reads CASSMGRTSGANVLTF. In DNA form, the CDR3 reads TGTGCCAGTAGTATGGGACGGACCTCTGGGGCCAACGTCCTGACTTTC.

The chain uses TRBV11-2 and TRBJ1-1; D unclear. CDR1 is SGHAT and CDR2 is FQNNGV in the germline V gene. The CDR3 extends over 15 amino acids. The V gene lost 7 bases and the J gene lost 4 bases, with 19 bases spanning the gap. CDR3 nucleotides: TGTGCCAGCATGGTTTTGGCAGGACCCGCCACTGAAGCTTTCTTT. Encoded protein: CASMVLAGPATEAFF.

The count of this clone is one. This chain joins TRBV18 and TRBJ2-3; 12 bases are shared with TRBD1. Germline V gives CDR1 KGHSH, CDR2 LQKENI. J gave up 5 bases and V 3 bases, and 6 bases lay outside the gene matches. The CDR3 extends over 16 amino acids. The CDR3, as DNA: TGTGCCAGCTCACCCGGGACAGGGGGCGCGGGAGATACGCAGTATTTT. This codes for CASSPGTGGAGDTQYF.

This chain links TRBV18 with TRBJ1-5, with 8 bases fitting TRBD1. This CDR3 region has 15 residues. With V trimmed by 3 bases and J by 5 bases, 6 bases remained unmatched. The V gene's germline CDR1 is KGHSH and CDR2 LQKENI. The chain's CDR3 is CASSPGQGWDQPQHF. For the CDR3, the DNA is TGTGCCAGCTCACCCGGACAGGGTTGGGATCAGCCCCAGCATTTT.

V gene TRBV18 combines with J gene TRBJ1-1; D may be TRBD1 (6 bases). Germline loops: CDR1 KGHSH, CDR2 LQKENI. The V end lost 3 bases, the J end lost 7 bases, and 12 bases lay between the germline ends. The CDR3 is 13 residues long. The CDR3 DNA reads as TGTGCCAGCTCACCGTCAGGGGCGCATGAAGCTTTCTTT. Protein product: CASSPSGAHEAFF.